The present T cell receptor beta chain was sequenced within a study of chemoradiotherapy in HPV16-positive cancers. General observations from the study: For HPV16-positive patients, expanding HPV-responsive T cells associated with longer recurrence-free survival. During treatment, candidate HPV-specific clones and E7-related motifs expanded in tumor.

On this clone itself: The antigen is not known.

Libraries were prepared by immunoSEQ multiplex PCR; TCRdb keeps only in-frame clonotypes and omits some of them. The repertoire consists of about 35,000 clones, with around 92% occurring once and the leading ten covering around 3.4%. The sequencing used blood, collected from a patient who underwent chemoradiotherapy. This receptor was taken from a human donor with HPV-associated anogenital cancer.

The CDR3 DNA follows: TGTGCCAGCAGCCGGCGGCTAGTCTACGAGCAGTACTTC. Amino acids: CASSRRLVYEQYF. The chain has TRBV11-2 and TRBJ2-7; D is undetermined. Germline loops: CDR1 SGHAT, CDR2 FQNNGV. Trimming removed 5 bases from V and 3 bases from J, with 11 bases in between. This CDR3 is built from 13 residues.